This T cell receptor beta chain was captured in a study of shared clonotypes between healthy human individuals. Study-wide context: Each donor's CD8 memory used one plate, CD8 naive two, each CD4 subset three. Notes on the study in general: Memory subsets had estimated richness that was generally smaller than that of naive subsets.

The CDR3 is 14 residues long. V dropped 8 bases and J dropped 1 base, with 14 bases sitting between them. The V gene's germline CDR1 is SEHNR and CDR2 FQNEAQ (reference sequence). Details on this clone: Its antigen is unidentified.

For each subset, genomic DNA was distributed in equal portions over several immunoSEQ plates. In the original analysis: ImmunoSEQ supplied junction-only sequences lacking quality scores, so filtering was different. Only in-frame clones appear in the TCRdb table, and some are missing; sequencing was by immunoSEQ multiplex PCR. The V and J calls and clone size are taken from that table; D and trimming were inferred from the DNA. Here the sample spans over 2 million clones, 92% being singletons. This receptor was obtained from a man between 18 and 29 years old in good health. Some clones in this sample may be carry-over from other donors' samples. V gene TRBV7-9 combines with J gene TRBJ1-1, with D unclear. The specimen sequenced was naive CD4+ T cells from PBMCs. Sample subset: CD45RA+ positively selected. The CDR3 here is CASRYEQTNTEAFF. In nucleotides, the CDR3 is TGTGCCAGCCGATATGAGCAGACGAACACTGAAGCTTTCTTT.